This T cell receptor (beta chain) derives from a study of chemoradiotherapy in HPV16-positive cancers. Study-level points and caveats: Candidate HPV-specific clones and E7-related TCR motifs grew in tumor during treatment. For HPV16-positive patients, expanding HPV-responsive T cells associated with longer recurrence-free survival.

Of note for this clone: The antigen is undetermined.

The V gene's germline CDR1 is GTSNPN and CDR2 SVGIG (reference sequence). This CDR3 has 14 amino acids. The germline V and J ends were trimmed by 3 bases and 2 bases, with 12 bases remaining between them. The data were produced by immunoSEQ multiplex PCR, yet TCRdb's version contains in-frame clones alone and is incomplete. The table shows roughly 7,000 clones, with about 89% occurring only once. The TCR originated in a human donor with HPV-associated anogenital cancer. This chain joins TRBV30 and TRBJ2-3; D perhaps matches TRBD2 (6 bases). This sample was obtained from a patient who underwent chemoradiotherapy. CDR3 DNA: TGTGCCTGGAGGCGGGGCCCTCTCACAGATACGCAGTATTTT. This translates into CAWRRGPLTDTQYF.